What follows are 15 T cell receptor beta chains derived from one specimen sequenced in a study of blood T cell repertoires in COVID-19 (dated by TCRdb to about 2020). The library was obtained by the immunoSEQ multiplex PCR assay. TCRdb obtained this table from immuneACCESS and retained in-frame rearrangements with V and J assigned. These tables miss some clones; where compared with another copy, unresolved V genes account for less than half of the shortfall, and the remainder is unexplained. The sample records 100,000 to 150,000 clones, approximately 84% of which are singletons. The leading ten clones occupy around 1.4% of the sample. The source material was peripheral blood. The receptors originated from a man aged 60 to 69 with acute or convalescent COVID-19.

The V and J genes are TRBV4-1 and TRBJ2-1, with 10 bases aligning to TRBD2. This CDR3 comprises 18 residues. Losses at the gene ends were 1 base for V and 2 bases for J; bases not matched to a gene: 8. Germline V CDR1 and CDR2: MGHRA, YSYEKL. This chain's CDR3 is CASSQAGLAGGAYNEQFF. In nucleotides, the CDR3 is TGCGCCAGCAGCCAAGCCGGGTTAGCGGGAGGAGCCTACAATGAGCAGTTCTTC.

V is TRBV5-1 and J is TRBJ1-2, with 9 positions matching TRBD1. This CDR3 is built from 13 residues. Germline CDR1 and CDR2: SGHRS and YFSETQ. The trim removed 4 bases at V and 6 bases at J, leaving 4 bases unmatched. CDR3 DNA: TGCGCCAGCAGCCCGGGACAGGGCGATGGCTACACCTTC. Residues: CASSPGQGDGYTF. Supplemented by reference TRBV5-1 and TRBJ1-2, the full variable domain reads KAGVTQTPRYLIKTRGQQVTLSCSPISGHRSVSWYQQTPGQGLQFLFEYFSETQRNKGNFPGRFSGRQFSNSRSEMNVSTLELGDSALYLCASSPGQGDGYTFGSGTRLTVV.

In regard to this clone: Additional DNA sequences in this sample encode the identical CDR3. CDR3 sequence: CASSLGLAGETQYF. CDR3 coding DNA: TGCGCCAGCAGCTTGGGACTAGCGGGTGAGACCCAGTACTTC. The V and J genes are TRBV5-1 and TRBJ2-5, with 10 bases identical to TRBD2. The length of the CDR3 is 14 residues. Germline values: CDR1 SGHRS, CDR2 YFSETQ. V shed 0 bases and J 5 bases; nucleotides not matched to a gene: 1.

This sequence joins TRBV5-1 and TRBJ2-3; 15 bases fit TRBD2. J was trimmed by 3 bases and V by 0 bases; bases with no gene match: 2. The CDR3 sequence is 17 residues long. Germline V gene sequence: CDR1 SGHRS, CDR2 YFSETQ. The CDR3 spells CASSLAGTSGRTDTQYF. The CDR3 DNA sequence: TGCGCCAGCAGCTTGGCCGGGACTAGCGGGAGGACAGATACGCAGTATTTT. Full variable domain (rest looked up from reference TRBV5-1 and TRBJ2-3): KAGVTQTPRYLIKTRGQQVTLSCSPISGHRSVSWYQQTPGQGLQFLFEYFSETQRNKGNFPGRFSGRQFSNSRSEMNVSTLELGDSALYLCASSLAGTSGRTDTQYFGPGTRLTVL.

This clone was seen only once. This sequence joins TRBV24-1 and TRBJ2-1; 9 nucleotides align to TRBD1. V dropped 5 bases and J dropped 6; count of bases not matched to a gene: 13. Germline V gene sequence: CDR1 KGHDR, CDR2 SFDVKD. This CDR3 spans 17 amino acids. The CDR3 nucleotides are TGTGCCACCAGTGGCACAGGGGGCCCGTTCAGGTCCAATGAGCAGTTCTTC. Translating it yields CATSGTGGPFRSNEQFF.

The chain carries TRBV5-6 and TRBJ1-1, with D possibly TRBD1 on 5 matching bases. CDR3 length: 18 amino acids. Germline V gives CDR1 SGHDT, CDR2 YYEEEE. V was trimmed by 2 bases and J by 3 bases, leaving 23 bases between them. DNA for the CDR3: TGTGCCAGCAGCTTTTTTTCCTTAAGACAGACAATATACACTGAAGCTTTCTTT. As protein: CASSFFSLRQTIYTEAFF.

The chain links TRBV29-1 to TRBJ1-1, with TRBD1 identical over 8 bases. The trim removed 1 base at V and 11 bases at J, leaving 15 bases unmatched. The CDR3 sequence is 15 residues long. From germline, CDR1 is SQVTM and CDR2 ANQGSEA. The chain's CDR3 is CSVEAAVRQGLGAFF. The CDR3 region has the DNA TGCAGCGTTGAAGCTGCGGTGCGACAGGGGTTGGGGGCTTTCTTT.

This sequence joins TRBV6-2 or TRBV6-3 and TRBJ2-2; possible D gene TRBD2, 5 bases. The V and J ends lost 5 bases and 3 bases respectively, with 13 bases between them. This CDR3 spans 15 amino acids. From germline, CDR1 is MNHEY and CDR2 SVGEGT. The CDR3 spells CASSVTRADTGELFF. The DNA for the CDR3 is TGTGCCAGCAGTGTAACTAGAGCGGACACCGGGGAGCTGTTTTTT.

The chain links TRBV6-6 to TRBJ1-1; D not resolved. V was cut by 0 bases and J by 1 base, with 6 bases left in between. CDR3 length equals 14 residues. In germline, CDR1 is MNHNY, CDR2 SVGAGI (reference sequence). The CDR3 sequence is CASSYSLQNTEAFF. CDR3 DNA: TGTGCCAGCAGTTACTCACTTCAGAACACTGAAGCTTTCTTT.

The chain carries TRBV6-1 and TRBJ1-1; 7 bases align to TRBD1. The V gene end was trimmed by 2 bases and the J gene end by 6 bases; junction bases not matched to a gene: 9. CDR1 and CDR2 (germline): MNHNS, SASEGT. The CDR3 loop spans 15 amino acids. Here the CDR3 DNA reads TGTGCCAGCAGTGAACGGGGCAGGGGGAGGCCTGAAGCTTTCTTT. The encoded protein is CASSERGRGRPEAFF.

Points on this clone: The junction departs from the called germline gene at one end, perhaps through a read error. The chain uses TRBV5-1 and TRBJ1-2; no definite D call. The CDR3 has 14 residues. Germline V gives CDR1 SGHRS, CDR2 YFSETQ. The CDR3 nucleotides are TGCGCCAGCAGCTCGACCGGGCTGGCGGAGGTATTGTCCTTC. Protein sequence: CASSSTGLAEVLSF.

The chain is built from TRBV29-1 and TRBJ2-3; 7 bases are a match to TRBD2. Germline V lookup: CDR1 SQVTM, CDR2 ANQGSEA. This CDR3 has 15 amino acids. V trimming: 6 bases; J trimming: 2 bases; junction bases outside the gene matches: 11. The DNA for the CDR3 is TGCAGCGTAAGCGCTAGCGGTTCTTTCACAGATACGCAGTATTTT. This sequence encodes CSVSASGSFTDTQYF.

In nucleotides, the CDR3 is TGTGCCAGCAGTTTTCTAGGGGATCTTTCTGGAAACACCATATATTTT. This gives the protein CASSFLGDLSGNTIYF. This chain joins TRBV5-6 and TRBJ1-3; perhaps TRBD1 as D (5 bases). CDR3 size: 16 residues. Per germline, CDR1 SGHDT and CDR2 YYEEEE. The germline V and J ends were trimmed by 5 bases and 1 base, with 16 bases remaining between them.

The rearrangement joins TRBV5-6 to TRBJ2-2; 8 positions match TRBD1. Germline values: CDR1 SGHDT, CDR2 YYEEEE. Trimming removed 4 bases from V and 4 bases from J; junction bases left unmatched: 9. The CDR3 covers 16 residues. This chain's CDR3 is CASSAGQGLITGELFF. For the CDR3, the DNA is TGTGCCAGCAGCGCTGGACAGGGATTAATCACCGGGGAGCTGTTTTTT.

The genes are TRBV6-1 and TRBJ1-5, with D maybe TRBD1 (6 bases). The V end was cut by 3 bases, the J end by 1 base, with 13 bases between. This CDR3 comprises 16 residues. CDR1 and CDR2 (germline): MNHNS, SASEGT. The CDR3 coding sequence is TGTGCCAGCAGTGACAGGGGACCCATGAGCAATCAGCCCCAGCATTTT. It translates to CASSDRGPMSNQPQHF.